This T cell receptor (beta chain) was observed in a study of blood T cell repertoires in COVID-19. Overall study context: Both acute and convalescent COVID-19 samples were obtained from the United States, Italy and Spain. T cells, B-cell-depleted T cells, or PBMCs provided the cDNA or gDNA that served as material.

Authors' methods: It was from reference gene primer amplification that nucleated cell counts were estimated. The assay was immunoSEQ multiplex PCR, and TCRdb's table has in-frame clones only and misses some. The DNA gave D and trimming, while V, J and clone size come from that table. The table records around 49,000 clones, roughly 93% of them present only once. V trimming: 0 bases; J trimming: 8 bases; junction bases outside the gene matches: 7. The length of the CDR3 is 15 residues. Germline V CDR1 and CDR2: GTSNPN, SVGIG (reference sequence). A Seattle source enrolled patients during active infection and followed them longitudinally.

The specimen was peripheral blood. The chain employs TRBV30 and TRBJ1-6; 7 bases map to TRBD1. The clonotype comes from a man between 60 and 75 years old with COVID-19, enrolled during active disease. CDR3 amino acids: CAWSVPEGAYSPLHF. CDR3 in DNA: TGTGCCTGGAGTGTACCGGAGGGGGCTTATTCACCCCTCCACTTT.